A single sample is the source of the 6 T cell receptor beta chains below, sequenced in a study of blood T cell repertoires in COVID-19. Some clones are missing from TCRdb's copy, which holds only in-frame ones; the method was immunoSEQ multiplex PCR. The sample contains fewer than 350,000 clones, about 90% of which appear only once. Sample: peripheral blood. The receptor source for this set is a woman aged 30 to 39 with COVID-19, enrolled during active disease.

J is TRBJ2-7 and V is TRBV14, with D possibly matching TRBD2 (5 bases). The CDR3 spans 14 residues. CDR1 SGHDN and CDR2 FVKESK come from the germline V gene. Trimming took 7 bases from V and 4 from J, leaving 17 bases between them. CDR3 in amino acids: CASNLPRGLYEQYF. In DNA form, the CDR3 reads TGTGCCAGCAATTTACCTCGCGGGCTTTACGAGCAGTACTTC. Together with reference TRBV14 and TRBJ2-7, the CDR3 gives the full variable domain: EAGVTQFPSHSVIEKGQTVTLRCDPISGHDNLYWYRRVMGKEIKFLLHFVKESKQDESGMPNNRFLAERTGGTYSTLKVQPAELEDSGVYFCASNLPRGLYEQYFGPGTRLTVT.

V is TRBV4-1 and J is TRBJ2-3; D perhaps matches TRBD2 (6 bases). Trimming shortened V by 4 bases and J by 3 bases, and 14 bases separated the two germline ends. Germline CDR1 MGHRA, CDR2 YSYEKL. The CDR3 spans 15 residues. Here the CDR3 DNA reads TGCGCCAGCAGCCCCGGGGCGGGATGGACAGATACGCAGTATTTT. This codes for CASSPGAGWTDTQYF.

CDR3 DNA sequence: TGTGCCAGCAGTCCCTCTAGCGGGGGGGCCTACGAGCAGTACTTC. It translates to CASSPSSGGAYEQYF. The V gene is TRBV6-2 or TRBV6-3, the J gene TRBJ2-7; 12 bases agree with TRBD2. The V and J ends lost 5 bases and 2 bases, in that order; junction bases with no gene match: 4. In germline, CDR1 is MNHEY, CDR2 SVGEGT. The length of the CDR3 is 15 residues.

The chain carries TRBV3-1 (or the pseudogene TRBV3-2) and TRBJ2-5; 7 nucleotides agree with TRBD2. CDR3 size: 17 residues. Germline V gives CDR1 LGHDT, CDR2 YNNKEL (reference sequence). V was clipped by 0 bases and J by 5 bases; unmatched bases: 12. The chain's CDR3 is CASSQESVFAGVETQYF. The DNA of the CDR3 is TGTGCCAGCAGCCAAGAATCGGTCTTTGCGGGGGTGGAGACCCAGTACTTC.

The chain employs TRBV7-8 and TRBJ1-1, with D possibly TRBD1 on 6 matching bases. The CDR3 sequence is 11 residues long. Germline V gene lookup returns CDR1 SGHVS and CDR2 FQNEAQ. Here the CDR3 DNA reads TGTGCTACAGGGAGTAACACTGAAGCTTTCTTT. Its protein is CATGSNTEAFF.

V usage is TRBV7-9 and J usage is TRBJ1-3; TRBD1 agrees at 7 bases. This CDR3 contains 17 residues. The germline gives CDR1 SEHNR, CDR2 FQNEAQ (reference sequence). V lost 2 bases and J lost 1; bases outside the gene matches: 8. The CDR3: CASSLYGDRYSGNTIYF. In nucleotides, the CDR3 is TGTGCCAGCAGCTTATACGGGGACAGATATTCTGGAAACACCATATATTTT. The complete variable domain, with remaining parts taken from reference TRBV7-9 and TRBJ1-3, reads DTGVSQNPRHKITKRGQNVTFRCDPISEHNRLYWYRQTLGQGPEFLTYFQNEAQLEKSRLLSDRFSAERPKGSFSTLEIQRTEQGDSAMYLCASSLYGDRYSGNTIYFGEGSWLTVV.